The next 18 T cell receptor beta chains were all read from a single sample in a study of CXCR3-negative and CXCR3-positive naive CD8 T cells. TRB cDNA libraries were made by UMI-labeled 5' RACE. From the 5' RACE reads, TCRdb lists one entry per CDR3 protein and no DNA. This sample's clone table lists tens of thousands of distinct CDR3 sequences. Sequencing was carried out using memory CD8+ T cells from blood. These receptors came from a human donor in good health. Some clones in this sample may be carry-over from other donors' samples.

The chain employs TRBV12-3 or TRBV12-4 and TRBJ1-2; TCRdb's D gene call, TRBD1, goes unchecked for lack of DNA. The CDR3 loop spans 14 amino acids. Here the CDR3 reads CASSFGRGDYGYTF.

The V call is TRBV9, the J call TRBJ1-2. Looked up from germline, CDR1 is SGDLS and CDR2 is YYNGEE. This CDR3 is 11 amino acids long. The CDR3 sequence is CASSVGKSYTF.

The chain has TRBV29-1 and TRBJ2-7. This CDR3 region has 11 residues. Germline V gene lookup returns CDR1 SQVTM and CDR2 ANQGSEA. This CDR3 reads CSVEMGNEQYF.

This chain links TRBV20-1 with TRBJ1-5; the D gene TCRdb calls, TRBD1, cannot be checked with no DNA. The CDR3 loop spans 13 amino acids. Germline V gene sequence: CDR1 DFQATT, CDR2 SNEGSKA (reference sequence). The CDR3 loop is CSASDRVLTPQHF.

This clonotype is labeled medium-sized (0.01 to 0.1%) based on frequency. CDR3 in amino acids: CASSKLSGASYNEQFF. The chain links TRBV3-1 to TRBJ2-1; TCRdb proposes TRBD2, but this gene call is untestable without DNA. The CDR3 is made up of 16 amino acids. Germline V gene lookup returns CDR1 LGHDT and CDR2 YNNKEL (reference sequence).

This chain links TRBV20-1 with TRBJ1-5; the D call of TRBD1 rests on TCRdb alone, since no DNA is present to check it. CDR1 and CDR2 (germline): DFQATT, SNEGSKA (reference sequence). There are 16 residues in the CDR3. The CDR3 sequence is CSARDFEGRGNQPQHF.

The chain combines TRBV4-3 with TRBJ2-1; TCRdb names TRBD1, which stays unverified in the absence of DNA. The CDR3 spans 16 residues. The germline CDR1 and CDR2 sequences are LGHNA and YSLEER. The CDR3 loop reads CASSQELPGADNEQFF.

The V call is TRBV28, the J call TRBJ2-5. This CDR3 has 11 residues. The V gene's germline CDR1 is MDHEN and CDR2 SYDVKM. The CDR3 loop is CASDFQETQYF. The variable domain in full, completed from reference TRBV28 and TRBJ2-5, reads DVKVTQSSRYLVKRTGEKVFLECVQDMDHENMFWYRQDPGLGLRLIYFSYDVKMKEKGDIPEGYSVSREKKERFSLILESASTNQTSMYLCASDFQETQYFGPGTRLLVL.

The CDR3 reads CASRSQGQNYGYTF. The V and J genes are TRBV12-3 or TRBV12-4 and TRBJ1-2; TCRdb outputs TRBD1, but without DNA this stays unchecked. The CDR3 totals 14 residues.

The rearrangement links TRBV29-1 to TRBJ2-1; without DNA, the TCRdb call of TRBD1 cannot be checked. Germline CDR1 and CDR2: SQVTM and ANQGSEA. This CDR3 is 14 amino acids long. CDR3 amino acids: CSVGGGQGYNEQFF.

The rearrangement joins TRBV6-6 to TRBJ1-4. The CDR3 covers 15 residues. Germline V lookup: CDR1 MNHNY, CDR2 SVGAGI (reference sequence). CDR3 sequence reads: CASSYSMGMNEKLFF.

This chain links TRBV7-9 with TRBJ1-4; TCRdb gives TRBD1 as the D gene, but with no DNA this cannot be confirmed. The CDR3 extends over 16 amino acids. Germline CDR1 is SEHNR and CDR2 is FQNEAQ (reference sequence). CDR3 residues: CASTPGLGATNEKLFF.

This rearrangement joins TRBV6-5 to TRBJ2-2. The V gene's germline CDR1 is MNHEY and CDR2 SVGAGI. CDR3 length: 13 residues. CDR3 protein: CASSYAAVGELFF.

This chain uses TRBV5-8 with TRBJ2-5; TCRdb gives TRBD2 as the D gene, but with no DNA this cannot be confirmed. There are 16 residues in the CDR3. CDR1 is SGHTS and CDR2 is YDEGEE in the germline V gene. CDR3 sequence: CASSPLAGGSQETQYF.

The chain recombines TRBV6-2 or TRBV6-3 with TRBJ2-6; without DNA, the TCRdb call of TRBD1 cannot be checked. The CDR3 is made up of 18 amino acids. CDR1 MNHEY and CDR2 SVGEGT come from the germline V gene. CDR3: CASSWDSWGWSGANVLTF.

This chain connects TRBV30 to TRBJ2-1; without DNA, the TCRdb call of TRBD2 cannot be checked. This CDR3 contains 12 residues. Germline assignment: CDR1 GTSNPN and CDR2 SVGIG (reference sequence). CDR3 in amino acids: CAWSSVGSEQLF.

V is TRBV27 and J is TRBJ2-7. The CDR3 has 15 amino acids. Per germline, CDR1 MNHEY and CDR2 SMNVEV (reference sequence). The CDR3 region is CASSLSGLIIYEQYF.

The chain joins TRBV4-3 to TRBJ1-2; no DNA is available, so the TRBD1 call from TCRdb remains unchecked. This CDR3 region has 15 residues. CDR1 and CDR2 (germline): LGHNA, YSLEER. The CDR3 spells CASSQDLQSGDGYTF.